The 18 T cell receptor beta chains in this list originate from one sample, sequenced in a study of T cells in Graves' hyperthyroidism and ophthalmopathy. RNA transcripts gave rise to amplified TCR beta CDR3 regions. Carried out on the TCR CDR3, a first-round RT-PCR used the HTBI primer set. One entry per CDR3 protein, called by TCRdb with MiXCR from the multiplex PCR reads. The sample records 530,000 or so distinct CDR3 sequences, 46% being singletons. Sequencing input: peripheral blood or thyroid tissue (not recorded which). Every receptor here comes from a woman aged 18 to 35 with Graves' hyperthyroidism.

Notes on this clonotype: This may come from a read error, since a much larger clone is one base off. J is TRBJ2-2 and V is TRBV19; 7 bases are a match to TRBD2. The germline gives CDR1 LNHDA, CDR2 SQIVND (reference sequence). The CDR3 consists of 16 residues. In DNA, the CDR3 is TGTGCCAGTAGCCGCGGGGGAGTGAGGAACACCGGGGGGCTGTTTTTT. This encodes CASSRGGVRNTGGLFF.

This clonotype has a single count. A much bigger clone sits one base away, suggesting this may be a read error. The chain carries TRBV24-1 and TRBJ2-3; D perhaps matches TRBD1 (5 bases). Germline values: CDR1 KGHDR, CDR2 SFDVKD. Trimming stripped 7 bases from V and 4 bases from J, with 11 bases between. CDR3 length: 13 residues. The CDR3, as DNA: TGTGCCACCAGCGAAGGGGCGGCAGATACGCAGTATTTT. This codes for CATSEGAADTQYF.

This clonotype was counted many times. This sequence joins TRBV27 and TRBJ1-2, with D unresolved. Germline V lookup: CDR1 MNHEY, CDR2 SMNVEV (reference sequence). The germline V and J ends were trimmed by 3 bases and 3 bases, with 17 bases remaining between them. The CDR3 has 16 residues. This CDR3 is CASSLASPTEHYGYTF. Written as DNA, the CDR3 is TGTGCCAGCAGTTTGGCATCCCCAACCGAACACTATGGCTACACCTTC.

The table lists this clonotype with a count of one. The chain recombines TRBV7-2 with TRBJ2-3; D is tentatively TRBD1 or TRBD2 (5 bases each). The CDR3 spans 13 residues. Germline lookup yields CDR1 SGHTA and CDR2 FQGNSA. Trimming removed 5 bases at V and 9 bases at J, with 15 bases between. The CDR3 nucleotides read TGTGCCAGCAGCCCGGAAGGCAGGGAGACGCAGTATTTT. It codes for CASSPEGRETQYF.

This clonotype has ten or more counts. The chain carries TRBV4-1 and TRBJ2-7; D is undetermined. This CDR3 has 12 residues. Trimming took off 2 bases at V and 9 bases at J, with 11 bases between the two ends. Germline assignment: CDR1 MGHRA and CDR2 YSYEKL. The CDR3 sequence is CASSQPSRSQYF. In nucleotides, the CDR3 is TGCGCCAGCAGCCAACCGTCCCGCTCGCAGTACTTC.

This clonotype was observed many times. CDR3 DNA: TGCGCCAGCAGCCAAGAGAGAAGGAATTATGGCTACACCTTC. Its protein is CASSQERRNYGYTF. This sequence joins TRBV4-1 and TRBJ1-2, with D unclear. Germline CDR1 and CDR2: MGHRA and YSYEKL. The V gene lost 0 bases and the J gene lost 5 bases, with 10 bases spanning the gap. This CDR3 comprises 14 residues.

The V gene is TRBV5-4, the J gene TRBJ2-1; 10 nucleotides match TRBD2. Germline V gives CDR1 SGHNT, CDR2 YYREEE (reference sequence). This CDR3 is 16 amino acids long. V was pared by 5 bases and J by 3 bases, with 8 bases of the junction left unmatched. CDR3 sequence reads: CASSPKSGRDYNEQFF. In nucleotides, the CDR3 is TGTGCCAGCAGTCCCAAAAGCGGGAGGGACTACAATGAGCAGTTCTTC.

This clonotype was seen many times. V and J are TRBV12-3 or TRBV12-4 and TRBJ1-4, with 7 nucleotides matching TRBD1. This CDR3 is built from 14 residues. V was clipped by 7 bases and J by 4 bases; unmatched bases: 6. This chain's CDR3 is CASNQQGNNEKLFF. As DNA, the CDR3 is TGTGCCAGCAATCAACAGGGGAATAATGAAAAACTGTTTTTT.

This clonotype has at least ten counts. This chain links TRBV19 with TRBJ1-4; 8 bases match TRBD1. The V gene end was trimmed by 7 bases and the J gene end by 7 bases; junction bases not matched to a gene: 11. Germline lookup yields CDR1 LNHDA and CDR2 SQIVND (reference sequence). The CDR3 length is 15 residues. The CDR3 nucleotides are TGTGCCAGTAACCCCTCCGGACAGGGCTCTGAAAAACTGTTTTTT. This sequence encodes CASNPSGQGSEKLFF. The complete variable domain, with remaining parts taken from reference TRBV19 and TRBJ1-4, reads DGGITQSPKYLFRKEGQNVTLSCEQNLNHDAMYWYRQDPGQGLRLIYYSQIVNDFQKGDIAEGYSVSREKKESFPLTVTSAQKNPTAFYLCASNPSGQGSEKLFFGSGTQLSVL.

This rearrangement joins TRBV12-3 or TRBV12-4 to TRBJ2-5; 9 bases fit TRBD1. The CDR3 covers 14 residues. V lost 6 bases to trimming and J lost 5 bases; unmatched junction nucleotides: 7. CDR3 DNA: TGTGCCAGCAGCCCGGGACAGGGTTATGAGACCCAGTACTTC. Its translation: CASSPGQGYETQYF.

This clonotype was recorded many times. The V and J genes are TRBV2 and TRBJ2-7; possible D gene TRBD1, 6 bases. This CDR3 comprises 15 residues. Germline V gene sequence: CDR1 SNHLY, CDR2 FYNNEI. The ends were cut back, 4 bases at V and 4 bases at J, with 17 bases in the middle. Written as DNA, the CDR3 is TGTGCCAGCAGTGCGTTCAGGGGTATGGGTTACGAGCAGTACTTC. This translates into CASSAFRGMGYEQYF.

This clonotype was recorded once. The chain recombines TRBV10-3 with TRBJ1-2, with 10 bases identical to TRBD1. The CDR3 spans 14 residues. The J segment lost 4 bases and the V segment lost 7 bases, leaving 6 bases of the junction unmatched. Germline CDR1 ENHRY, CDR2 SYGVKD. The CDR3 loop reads CAIIDGTGAYGYTF. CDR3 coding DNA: TGTGCCATCATCGATGGGACAGGGGCCTATGGCTACACCTTC.

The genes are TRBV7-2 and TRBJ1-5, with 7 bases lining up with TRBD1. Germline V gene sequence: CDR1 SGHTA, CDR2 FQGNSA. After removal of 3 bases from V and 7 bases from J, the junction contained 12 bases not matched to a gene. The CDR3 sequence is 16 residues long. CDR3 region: CASSLGSRDRDQPQHF. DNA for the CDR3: TGTGCCAGCAGCTTGGGAAGCCGCGACAGGGACCAGCCCCAGCATTTT.

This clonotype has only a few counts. CDR3 sequence reads: CSAIGSRRGFADTQYF. CDR3 sequence (DNA): TGCAGTGCTATTGGATCCCGTAGGGGATTTGCAGATACGCAGTATTTT. The gene calls are TRBV20-1 and TRBJ2-3, with D perhaps TRBD1 (5 bases). V gave up 4 bases and J gave up 4 bases, with 21 bases separating them. There are 16 residues in the CDR3. Germline V gene lookup returns CDR1 DFQATT and CDR2 SNEGSKA (reference sequence).

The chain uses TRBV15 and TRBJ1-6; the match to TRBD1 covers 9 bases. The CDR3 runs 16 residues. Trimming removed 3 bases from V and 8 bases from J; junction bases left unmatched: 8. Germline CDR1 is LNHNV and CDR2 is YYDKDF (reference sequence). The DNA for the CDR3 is TGTGCCACCAGCAGGCAGACAGGGGGTAAGGATTCACCCCTCCACTTT. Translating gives CATSRQTGGKDSPLHF.

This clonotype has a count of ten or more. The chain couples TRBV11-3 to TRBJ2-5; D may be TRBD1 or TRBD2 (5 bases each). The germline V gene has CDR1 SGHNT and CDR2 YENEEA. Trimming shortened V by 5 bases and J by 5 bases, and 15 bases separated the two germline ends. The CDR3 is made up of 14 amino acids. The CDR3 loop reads CASSPSAGTETQYF. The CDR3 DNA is TGTGCCAGCAGCCCCTCGGCAGGGACGGAGACCCAGTACTTC.

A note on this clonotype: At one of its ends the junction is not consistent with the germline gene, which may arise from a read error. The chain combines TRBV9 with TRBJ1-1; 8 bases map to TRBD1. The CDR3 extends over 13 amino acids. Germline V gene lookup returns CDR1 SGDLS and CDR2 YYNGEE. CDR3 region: CASSARTGTEALF. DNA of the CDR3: TGTGCCAGCAGCGCCCGGACAGGGACTGAAGCTCTCTTT.

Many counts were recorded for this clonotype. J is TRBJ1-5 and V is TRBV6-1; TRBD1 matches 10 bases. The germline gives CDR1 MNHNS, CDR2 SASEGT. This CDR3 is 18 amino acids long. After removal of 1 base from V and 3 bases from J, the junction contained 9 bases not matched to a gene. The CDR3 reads CASSEGTGGGIDNQPQHF. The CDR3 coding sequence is TGTGCCAGCAGTGAAGGGACAGGGGGTGGGATTGACAATCAGCCCCAGCATTTT.